This entry lists 3 T cell receptor beta chains sequenced from one sample in a study of blood T cell repertoires in COVID-19. TCRdb keeps only in-frame clones here, not all; method: immunoSEQ multiplex PCR. Of 150,000 or so clones listed, around 90% are singletons. The sequenced material came from peripheral blood. The receptors originated from a man aged 55 to 69 with acute or convalescent COVID-19.

V and J are TRBV6-2 or TRBV6-3 and TRBJ2-6; 8 bases align to TRBD1. Looked up from germline, CDR1 is MNHEY and CDR2 is SVGEGT. With 2 bases clipped from V and 0 bases from J, the junction kept 12 bases outside the gene matches. CDR3 length equals 20 residues. Here the CDR3 DNA reads TGTGCCAGCAGTTACCTGCCGGACAGGGAGCTCCTCTCTGGGGCCAACGTCCTGACTTTC. Protein: CASSYLPDRELLSGANVLTF.

The rearrangement uses TRBV12-5 and TRBJ2-7; D may be TRBD2 (6 bases). From germline, CDR1 is LGHNT and CDR2 FRNRAP. The CDR3 covers 12 residues. Trimming removed 7 bases from V and 2 bases from J, with 9 bases in between. CDR3 sequence: CASARGTYEQYF. CDR3 nucleotides: TGTGCTAGTGCCCGGGGGACCTACGAGCAGTACTTC.

The chain uses TRBV5-4 and TRBJ2-5; 11 bases are a match to TRBD2. The CDR3 spans 17 residues. V lost 4 bases, J lost 7 bases, and 15 bases stayed unmatched. Looked up from germline, CDR1 is SGHNT and CDR2 is YYREEE (reference sequence). The CDR3 loop reads CASSVGLAGVTTGTQYF. CDR3 DNA: TGTGCCAGCAGCGTAGGACTAGCGGGCGTGACGACGGGGACCCAGTACTTC.